This T cell receptor beta chain was identified during a study of fetal regulatory T cell absence and autoimmunity. The wider study: Without clinical diabetes, IPEX patients showed exocrine pancreas autoimmunity.

CDR3 length: 14 amino acids. V lost 5 bases and J 5 bases, leaving 13 bases between the germline ends. Germline CDR1 reads MNHNS; CDR2 reads SASEGT. The assay was run at survey level. Profiling relied on immunoSEQ multiplex PCR, and the TCRdb table lists in-frame clones only, not all of them. The repertoire includes around 45,000 clones, about 79% of them detected once, and over 0.4% sits in the top ten. Whole-study findings and limits: Pancreas TCRs were oligoclonally enriched versus cord blood, some clones over 80-fold. Cord blood and pancreas showed broadly similar TRB gene family usage.

Regarding this clone: Its specificity is unknown.

The sample consisted of cord blood. The V and J genes are TRBV6-1 and TRBJ2-1; TRBD1 or TRBD2 may be the D gene (6 bases each). The TCR was taken from a newborn boy with IPEX syndrome. In nucleotides, the CDR3 is TGTGCCAGCAGTAGGGGGACTCAAGACAATGAGCAGTTCTTC. It codes for CASSRGTQDNEQFF.